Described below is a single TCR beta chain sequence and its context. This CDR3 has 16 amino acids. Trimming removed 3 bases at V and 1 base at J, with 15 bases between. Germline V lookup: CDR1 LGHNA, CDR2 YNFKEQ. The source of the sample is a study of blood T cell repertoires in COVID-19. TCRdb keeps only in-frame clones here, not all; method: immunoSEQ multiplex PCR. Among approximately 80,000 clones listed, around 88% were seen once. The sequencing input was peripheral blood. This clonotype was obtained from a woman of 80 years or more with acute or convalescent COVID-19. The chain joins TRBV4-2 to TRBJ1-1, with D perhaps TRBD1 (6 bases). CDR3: CASSQTPTGRNTEAFF. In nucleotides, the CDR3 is TGTGCCAGCAGCCAGACCCCGACAGGTCGGAACACTGAAGCTTTCTTT.